The clone carrying this TCR beta chain was counted only a few times. Its specificity is not known. Each CDR3 protein gets one entry after TCRdb re-called the 5' RACE reads with MiXCR. The sample lists about 200,000 distinct CDR3 sequences; around 19% were seen once. The data stem from a study of T-cell memory formation after mild COVID-19. Study-level findings and limits: The SARS-CoV-2 specificity of second-wave clones reaching peak at day 37 remained unverified.

This CDR3 is built from 13 residues. Germline-derived CDR1 and CDR2 are SGHTA and FQGNSA. Trimming cost V 5 bases and J 5 bases, with 12 bases left between them. This clonotype was obtained from an adult woman who had mild COVID-19 (a few samples of this study predate the infection). Cell type and time point are not known. Specimen: PBMCs or a T cell subset sorted from them (not recorded which). This chain uses TRBV7-2 with TRBJ2-5, with D perhaps TRBD2 (5 bases). The CDR3 DNA sequence: TGTGCCAGCAGCACTTATAGCGAGGAGACCCAGTACTTC. Protein product: CASSTYSEETQYF.